This TCR beta chain was found in a study of T cell changes during pregnancy in multiple sclerosis. With 5 bases removed from V and 2 bases from J, the gap between germline ends came to 9 bases. Germline assignment: CDR1 LNHDA and CDR2 SQIVND (reference sequence). This CDR3 comprises 13 residues. This clone was counted a single time. Sequencing was performed with immunoSEQ multiplex PCR; in TCRdb, only in-frame clones are kept and a portion is missing. The table includes roughly 50,000 clones, 92% detected once. Sequencing used CD4+ T cells from peripheral blood mononuclear cells, obtained after pregnancy. J is TRBJ1-1 and V is TRBV19, with D possibly TRBD1 on 6 matching bases. This receptor was identified in a female donor with multiple sclerosis, enrolled in a pregnancy study. CDR3 protein: CASSDRPNTEAFF. The DNA of the CDR3 is TGTGCCAGTAGTGACAGGCCCAACACTGAAGCTTTCTTT.